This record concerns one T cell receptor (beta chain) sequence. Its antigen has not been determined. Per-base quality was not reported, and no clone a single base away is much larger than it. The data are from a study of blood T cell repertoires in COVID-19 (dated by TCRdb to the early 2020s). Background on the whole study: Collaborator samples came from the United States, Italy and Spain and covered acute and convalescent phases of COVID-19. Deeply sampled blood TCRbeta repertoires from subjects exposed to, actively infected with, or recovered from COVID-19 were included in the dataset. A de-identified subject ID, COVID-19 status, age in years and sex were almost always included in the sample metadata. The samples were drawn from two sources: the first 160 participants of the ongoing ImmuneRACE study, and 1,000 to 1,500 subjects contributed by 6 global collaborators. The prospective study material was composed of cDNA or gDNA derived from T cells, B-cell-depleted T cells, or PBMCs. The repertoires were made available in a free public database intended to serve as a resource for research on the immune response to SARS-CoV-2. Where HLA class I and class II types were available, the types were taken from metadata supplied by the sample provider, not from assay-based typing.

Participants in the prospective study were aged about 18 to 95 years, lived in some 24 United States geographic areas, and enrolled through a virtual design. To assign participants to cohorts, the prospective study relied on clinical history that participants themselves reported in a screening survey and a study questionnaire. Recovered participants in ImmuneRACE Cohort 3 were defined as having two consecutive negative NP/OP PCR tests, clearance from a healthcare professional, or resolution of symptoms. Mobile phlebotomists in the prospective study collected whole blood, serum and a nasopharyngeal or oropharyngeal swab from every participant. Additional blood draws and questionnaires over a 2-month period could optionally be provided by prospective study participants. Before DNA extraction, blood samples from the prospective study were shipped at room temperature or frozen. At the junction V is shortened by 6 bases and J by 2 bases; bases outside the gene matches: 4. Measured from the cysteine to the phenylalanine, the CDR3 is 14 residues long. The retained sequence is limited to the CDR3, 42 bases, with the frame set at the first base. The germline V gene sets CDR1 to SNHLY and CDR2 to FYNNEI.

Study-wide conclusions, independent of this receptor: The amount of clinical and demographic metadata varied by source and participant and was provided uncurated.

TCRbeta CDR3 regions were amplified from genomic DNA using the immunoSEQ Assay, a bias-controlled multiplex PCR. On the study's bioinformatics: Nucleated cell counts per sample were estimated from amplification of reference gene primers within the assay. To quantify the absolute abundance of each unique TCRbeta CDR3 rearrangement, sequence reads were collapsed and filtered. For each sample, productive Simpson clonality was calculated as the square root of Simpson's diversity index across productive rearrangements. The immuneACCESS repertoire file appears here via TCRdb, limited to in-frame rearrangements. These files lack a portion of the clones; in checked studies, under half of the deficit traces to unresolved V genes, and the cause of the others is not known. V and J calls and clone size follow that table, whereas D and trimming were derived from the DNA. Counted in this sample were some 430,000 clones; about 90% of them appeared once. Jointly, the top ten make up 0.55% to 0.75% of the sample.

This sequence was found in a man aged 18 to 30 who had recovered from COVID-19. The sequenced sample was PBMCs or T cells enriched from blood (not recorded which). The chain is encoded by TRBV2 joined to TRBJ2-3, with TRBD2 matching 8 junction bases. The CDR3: CASRLLAATDTQYF. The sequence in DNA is TGTGCCAGCAGGTTACTAGCGGCCACAGATACGCAGTATTTT. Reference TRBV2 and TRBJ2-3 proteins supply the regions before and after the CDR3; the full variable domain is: EPEVTQTPSHQVTQMGQEVILRCVPISNHLYFYWYRQILGQKVEFLVSFYNNEISEKSEIFDDQFSVERPDGSNFTLKIRSTKLEDSAMYFCASRLLAATDTQYFGPGTRLTVL.